This T cell receptor (beta chain) originates from a study of T cell repertoires in cytomegalovirus infection. Study summary: A matching HLA type, together with CMV infection, was signaled by public TCR beta signatures.

TCRdb fed the reads into MiXCR, producing one record per CDR3 protein. The sample contains hundreds of thousands of distinct CDR3 sequences, about 40% of which appear only once. General study findings and limits: The study found HLA-C-restricted CMV-specific TCR beta clonotypes dominating the ex vivo response. Carriage of CMV together with the relevant HLA was identifiable through cumulative public TCR beta family frequency.

There are 12 residues in the CDR3. The germline CDR1 and CDR2 sequences are MDHEN and SYDVKM. The ends were cut back, 8 bases at V and 9 bases at J, with 14 bases in the middle. This clonotype occurred a few times. The antigen remains unidentified. The sequencing sample was made of PBMCs. The chain uses TRBV28 and TRBJ2-1; D remains unclear. The receptor's source is a human donor in good health (CMV status not recorded). Some clones in this sample may be carry-over from other donors' samples. The CDR3 bases are TGTGCCAGCGCCGAGGTCGGCCTTGAGCAGTTCTTC. Translated, it gives CASAEVGLEQFF.